These 9 T cell receptor beta chains share one sample of origin, sequenced in a study of neurological immune-mediated disorders. Each CDR3 protein is one row after TCRdb ran MiXCR on the 5' RACE reads. The sample lists about 19,000 distinct CDR3 sequences; roughly 2.5% were seen once. Sample: PBMCs. These receptors originate from a woman under 30 with multiple sclerosis.

The sample holds many counts of this clonotype. The gene calls are TRBV28 and TRBJ2-7, with D unresolved. Germline V gene data show CDR1 as MDHEN and CDR2 as SYDVKM. The CDR3 has 13 amino acids. V lost 3 bases to trimming and J lost 1 base, with 7 bases between them. CDR3 sequence: CASSFSTSYEQYV. CDR3 in DNA: TGTGCCAGCAGTTTTTCGACATCCTACGAGCAGTACGTC.

This clonotype came up many times. This chain links TRBV7-8 with TRBJ2-3, with D possibly matching TRBD2 (6 bases). There are 18 residues in the CDR3. The V end lost 5 bases, the J end lost 0 bases, and 21 bases lay between the germline ends. The germline V gene encodes CDR1 SGHVS and CDR2 FQNEAQ. This CDR3 is CASSIKLLARGSTDTQYF. The CDR3 DNA reads TGTGCCAGCAGCATAAAGTTACTAGCTCGAGGGAGCACAGATACGCAGTATTTT.

In its sample, this clonotype was seen many times. The chain carries TRBV28 and TRBJ2-5; 12 bases match TRBD2. The CDR3 is 17 residues long. V was pared by 4 bases and J by 2 bases, with 8 bases of the junction left unmatched. Germline V CDR1 and CDR2: MDHEN, SYDVKM. CDR3 in DNA: TGTGCCAGCAGTTCTGCGACTAGCGGGGGACGTCAAGAGACCCAGTACTTC. This gives the protein CASSSATSGGRQETQYF. The whole variable domain, remainder taken from reference TRBV28 and TRBJ2-5, is DVKVTQSSRYLVKRTGEKVFLECVQDMDHENMFWYRQDPGLGLRLIYFSYDVKMKEKGDIPEGYSVSREKKERFSLILESASTNQTSMYLCASSSATSGGRQETQYFGPGTRLLVL.

This clonotype was observed at least ten times. The chain uses TRBV5-1 and TRBJ2-7; either TRBD1 or TRBD2 may supply D (5 bases each). Germline V gene data show CDR1 as SGHRS and CDR2 as YFSETQ. V was cut by 5 bases and J by 2 bases, with 20 bases left in between. The CDR3 runs 16 residues. The CDR3 bases are TGCGCCAGCAGACGACTTCCTGGGACGGAGACCTACGAGCAGTACTTC. Its translation: CASRRLPGTETYEQYF.

This clonotype was recorded at least ten times. The chain combines TRBV18 with TRBJ1-5; TRBD1 might be the D (5 bases). The CDR3 consists of 15 residues. Germline assignment: CDR1 KGHSH and CDR2 LQKENI. The germline V and J ends were trimmed by 6 bases and 0 bases, with 12 bases remaining between them. The CDR3 DNA is TGTGCCAGCTCCCTGACAGCGTATAGCAATCAGCCCCAGCATTTT. This codes for CASSLTAYSNQPQHF.

This clonotype has at least ten counts. This chain connects TRBV7-9 to TRBJ2-2, with D unclear. The V gene lost 5 bases and the J gene lost 1 base, with 8 bases spanning the gap. The CDR3 has 14 residues. The V gene's germline CDR1 is SEHNR and CDR2 FQNEAQ (reference sequence). CDR3 in amino acids: CASSPQWNTGELFF. The DNA of the CDR3 is TGTGCCAGCAGCCCCCAGTGGAACACCGGGGAGCTGTTTTTT.

This clonotype was detected many times. The rearrangement joins TRBV5-1 to TRBJ2-5, with D hard to call. Germline loops: CDR1 SGHRS, CDR2 YFSETQ. The length of the CDR3 is 14 residues. The V and J ends lost 0 bases and 2 bases respectively, with 8 bases between them. CDR3 protein: CASSLVLGQETQYF. The CDR3 nucleotides are TGCGCCAGCAGCTTGGTGCTGGGGCAAGAGACCCAGTACTTC.

This clonotype came up many times. The chain is built from TRBV28 and TRBJ1-1; 7 nucleotides match TRBD1. The CDR3 has 12 amino acids. Trimming removed 5 bases from V and 12 bases from J; junction bases left unmatched: 9. Germline CDR1 reads MDHEN; CDR2 reads SYDVKM. The CDR3 region has the DNA TGTGCCAGCAGTAGGACAGGCCCGGGGACTTTCTTT. Translated: CASSRTGPGTFF.

The table lists this clonotype with many counts. J is TRBJ2-7 and V is TRBV15; a possible D gene is TRBD2 (6 bases). The germline CDR1 and CDR2 sequences are LNHNV and YYDKDF (reference sequence). Between the trimmed V and J ends, which lost 5 bases and 1 base, there was a span of 12 bases. There are 14 residues in the CDR3. The CDR3 sequence is CATSGTQISYEQYF. The CDR3 coding sequence is TGTGCCACCAGCGGGACTCAGATTTCCTACGAGCAGTACTTC.